The 18 T cell receptor beta chains listed next were all sequenced from one sample in a study of blood T cell repertoires in COVID-19. Profiling relied on immunoSEQ multiplex PCR, and the TCRdb table lists in-frame clones only, not all of them. The sample lists approximately 300,000 clones, 86% seen once, with around 1.6% in the top ten. The sample comprised peripheral blood. These receptors all stem from a woman aged 45-65 years with acute or convalescent COVID-19.

V is TRBV15 and J is TRBJ2-3; no clear D. CDR1 is LNHNV and CDR2 is YYDKDF in the germline V gene (reference sequence). This CDR3 is built from 13 residues. V lost 5 bases to trimming and J lost 6 bases, with 12 bases between them. The CDR3 here is CATSRSGFDTQYF. CDR3 nucleotide sequence: TGTGCCACCAGCCGCTCGGGTTTCGATACGCAGTATTTT.

This clone was observed a single time. The rearrangement joins TRBV7-2 to TRBJ2-7; 8 bases fit TRBD2. The CDR3 is 15 residues long. The trim removed 5 bases at V and 7 bases at J, leaving 13 bases unmatched. Germline-derived CDR1 and CDR2 are SGHTA and FQGNSA. In nucleotides, the CDR3 is TGTGCCAGCAGCCCCCGGTGGGGGGCTAGCGGGGAGCAGTACTTC. Protein product: CASSPRWGASGEQYF. Filled out from reference TRBV7-2 and TRBJ2-7, the complete variable domain reads GAGVSQSPSNKVTEKGKDVELRCDPISGHTALYWYRQSLGQGLEFLIYFQGNSAPDKSGLPSDRFSAERTGGSVSTLTIQRTQQEDSAVYLCASSPRWGASGEQYFGPGTRLTVT.

The rearrangement links TRBV6-6 to TRBJ1-5, with 7 bases identical to TRBD1. CDR1 is MNHNY and CDR2 is SVGAGI in the germline V gene (reference sequence). This CDR3 spans 14 amino acids. The trim removed 7 bases at V and 4 bases at J, leaving 7 bases unmatched. As DNA, the CDR3 is TGTGCCAGCACTGGGACAGAACAGAATCAGCCCCAGCATTTT. As protein: CASTGTEQNQPQHF.

The V call is TRBV29-1, the J call TRBJ1-2; possibly TRBD1 for D (6 bases). The V gene lost 0 bases and the J gene lost 1 base, with 15 bases spanning the gap. Germline V gene sequence: CDR1 SQVTM, CDR2 ANQGSEA. This CDR3 is built from 16 residues. The CDR3 is CSVEDLGGEGNYGYTF. CDR3 in DNA: TGCAGCGTTGAAGATCTAGGGGGGGAGGGTAACTATGGCTACACCTTC.

V and J are TRBV7-9 and TRBJ2-7; tentative D call: TRBD2 (7 bases). The CDR3 extends over 15 amino acids. The germline CDR1 and CDR2 sequences are SEHNR and FQNEAQ (reference sequence). V lost 5 bases, J lost 1 base, and 15 bases lay in between. CDR3 bases: TGTGCCAGCAGCCCAGGCAGGGGAGGGTCCTACGAGCAGTACTTC. It is translated as CASSPGRGGSYEQYF.

This clone was recorded once. The chain couples TRBV6-1 to TRBJ2-4, with a possible D match to TRBD2 (7 bases). Trimming took 3 bases from V and 1 from J, leaving 22 bases between them. The CDR3 consists of 19 residues. Looked up from germline, CDR1 is MNHNS and CDR2 is SASEGT. CDR3 residues: CASSDQQGLRGGAKNIQYF. CDR3 coding DNA: TGTGCCAGCAGTGACCAACAGGGTCTTAGGGGGGGGGCCAAAAACATTCAGTACTTC.

The V gene is TRBV20-1, the J gene TRBJ2-1; 7 bases fit TRBD2. This CDR3 has 11 residues. Germline CDR1 and CDR2: DFQATT and SNEGSKA (reference sequence). V shed 3 bases and J 16 bases; nucleotides not matched to a gene: 9. CDR3 amino acids: CSARGGSEYFF. CDR3 bases: TGCAGTGCTAGGGGGGGGAGTGAATATTTCTTC.

The J gene is TRBJ2-7, the V gene TRBV4-3; perhaps TRBD1 as D (6 bases). CDR3 length: 14 amino acids. Trimming removed 0 bases at V and 1 base at J, with 7 bases between. The V gene's germline CDR1 is LGHNA and CDR2 YSLEER. CDR3 region: CASSQERGSYEQYF. The CDR3, as DNA: TGCGCCAGCAGCCAAGAGAGGGGGTCCTACGAGCAGTACTTC.

The chain recombines TRBV4-2 with TRBJ2-2; 8 nucleotides agree with TRBD2. This CDR3 spans 18 amino acids. Germline-derived CDR1 and CDR2 are LGHNA and YNFKEQ. With V trimmed by 4 bases and J by 5 bases, 15 bases remained unmatched. CDR3 sequence reads: CASSPRLLLAEGTGELFF. The CDR3 bases are TGTGCCAGCAGCCCAAGGCTCCTACTAGCGGAGGGGACCGGGGAGCTGTTTTTT.

This chain joins TRBV28 and TRBJ2-7, with D perhaps matching TRBD1 (6 bases). CDR1 is MDHEN and CDR2 is SYDVKM in the germline V gene. The CDR3 is 16 amino acids. V lost 3 bases and J lost 2, with 17 bases in between. The CDR3 sequence is CASSFTQGSGPYEQYF. CDR3 DNA sequence: TGTGCCAGCAGTTTCACACAGGGTTCGGGTCCCTACGAGCAGTACTTC.

The chain has TRBV27 and TRBJ2-5; 10 bases are shared with TRBD2. This CDR3 has 17 amino acids. Trimming removed 5 bases from V and 1 base from J; junction bases left unmatched: 10. The germline CDR1 and CDR2 sequences are MNHEY and SMNVEV (reference sequence). The CDR3 DNA sequence: TGTGCCAGCAGTCCGGTCGGACTAGCGGTTTTCCAAGAGACCCAGTACTTC. This gives the protein CASSPVGLAVFQETQYF.

This chain uses TRBV7-2 with TRBJ2-5, with 7 bases lining up with TRBD2. After removal of 5 bases from V and 5 bases from J, the junction contained 5 bases not matched to a gene. This CDR3 contains 13 residues. From germline, CDR1 is SGHTA and CDR2 FQGNSA. The CDR3 DNA reads as TGTGCCAGCAGCATTGGGAGGGCGGAGACCCAGTACTTC. Protein: CASSIGRAETQYF.

The rearrangement joins TRBV30 to TRBJ2-7; tentatively, D is TRBD2 (6 bases). This CDR3 contains 14 residues. Germline values: CDR1 GTSNPN, CDR2 SVGIG (reference sequence). The V and J ends lost 0 bases and 1 base respectively, with 10 bases between them. CDR3 residues: CAWSVPGGSYEQYF. CDR3 DNA sequence: TGTGCCTGGAGTGTACCTGGGGGGTCCTACGAGCAGTACTTC.

V and J are TRBV9 and TRBJ1-1, with D perhaps matching TRBD1 (6 bases). This CDR3 has 15 residues. Trimming stripped 4 bases from V and 0 bases from J, with 13 bases between. Per germline, CDR1 SGDLS and CDR2 YYNGEE. As DNA, the CDR3 is TGTGCCAGCAGCCCGGGACAACGTATGAACACTGAAGCTTTCTTT. This codes for CASSPGQRMNTEAFF.

The chain combines TRBV11-2 with TRBJ1-1, with TRBD1 matching over 10 bases. Germline V lookup: CDR1 SGHAT, CDR2 FQNNGV. Unmatched junction bases numbered 5, after V lost 7 bases and J lost 9 bases. This CDR3 has 12 residues. The CDR3, as DNA: TGTGCCAGCACCCCGGACAGGGGGAAAGCTTTCTTT. This sequence encodes CASTPDRGKAFF.

This rearrangement joins TRBV2 to TRBJ2-1; 10 bases fit TRBD2. The CDR3 extends over 16 amino acids. Germline assignment: CDR1 SNHLY and CDR2 FYNNEI. The V gene end was trimmed by 2 bases and the J gene end by 4 bases; junction bases not matched to a gene: 5. DNA of the CDR3: TGTGCCAGCAGTGAACGATTGACTAGCGGGTACAATGAGCAGTTCTTC. Protein sequence: CASSERLTSGYNEQFF.

The rearrangement uses TRBV5-4 and TRBJ2-1; 12 positions match TRBD2. Germline loops: CDR1 SGHNT, CDR2 YYREEE (reference sequence). The CDR3 extends over 15 amino acids. The junction had 6 bases not matched to a gene; V was cut back by 4 bases and J by 7 bases. CDR3 region: CASSLTSGRSNEQFF. CDR3 DNA: TGTGCCAGCAGCCTAACTAGCGGGAGGTCAAATGAGCAGTTCTTC.

The chain is built from TRBV27 and TRBJ2-3, with TRBD2 matching over 11 bases. Looked up from germline, CDR1 is MNHEY and CDR2 is SMNVEV (reference sequence). This CDR3 spans 17 amino acids. Trimming cost V 5 bases and J 3 bases; bases outside gene matches: 10. CDR3 coding DNA: TGTGCCAGCAGTACCCTTCCTAGCGGGGGGCCAACAGATACGCAGTATTTT. Amino acid sequence: CASSTLPSGGPTDTQYF.